This TCR beta chain stems from a study of blood T cell repertoires in COVID-19. In the study overall: The origin of the acute and convalescent COVID-19 samples was the United States, Italy and Spain. Nucleic acid was either cDNA or gDNA, and it came from T cells, B-cell-depleted T cells, or PBMCs.

Source study methods: Reference gene primer amplification in the assay estimated nucleated cell counts. The data were produced by immunoSEQ multiplex PCR, yet TCRdb's version contains in-frame clones alone and is incomplete. V and J calls and clone size are those listed in that table; D and trimming were worked out from the DNA. The profile shows around 34,000 clones, more than 75% of them singletons. V was clipped by 5 bases and J by 4 bases, with 24 bases between them. The length of the CDR3 is 17 residues. CDR1 and CDR2 from the germline V gene are LNHNV and YYDKDF (reference sequence). The sample consisted of peripheral blood. The sequence was collected from a man of 80 years or more with active or convalescent COVID-19. This chain connects TRBV15 to TRBJ2-7, with D perhaps matching TRBD2 (6 bases). Written as DNA, the CDR3 is TGTGCCACCAGCGGGGGAGGTCTGGACCGCGGGTCGTACGAGCAGTACTTC. As protein: CATSGGGLDRGSYEQYF.